One sample yielded the 7 T cell receptor beta chains listed below, sequenced in a study of CD8+ T cells in alopecia areata. Following RNA extraction, reverse transcription yielded cDNA that acted as the sequencing template. Sequencing used immunoSEQ multiplex PCR; TCRdb keeps in-frame clones, though not all of them. The table shows around 140,000 clones, with over 70% occurring only once. Sequenced here: CD8+ T cells sorted from blood, sampled at week 0. The receptors stem from a human donor with alopecia areata.

The CDR3 DNA reads TGTGCCAGCAGCCAGGCGGGTGAGCAGTTCTTC. It specifies CASSQAGEQFF. V is TRBV7-9 and J is TRBJ2-1, with D tentatively TRBD2 (5 bases). The V and J ends lost 5 bases and 9 bases respectively, with 8 bases between them. The CDR3 sequence is 11 residues long. Per germline, CDR1 SEHNR and CDR2 FQNEAQ (reference sequence).

Points on this clone: Other DNA sequences in this specimen translate into the identical CDR3. The chain uses TRBV29-1 and TRBJ2-2, with D unresolved. CDR1 is SQVTM and CDR2 is ANQGSEA in the germline V gene. This CDR3 contains 12 residues. Trimming cost V 6 bases and J 5 bases, with 10 bases left between them. The CDR3 protein is CSVLSGTGELFF. In DNA form, the CDR3 reads TGCAGCGTACTGTCCGGGACCGGGGAGCTGTTTTTT.

The chain joins TRBV29-1 to TRBJ2-7, with D unclear. There are 13 residues in the CDR3. From germline, CDR1 is SQVTM and CDR2 ANQGSEA. V gave up 0 bases and J gave up 0 bases, with 6 bases separating them. In nucleotides, the CDR3 is TGCAGCGTTGAAGACAGGTCCTCCTACGAGCAGTACTTC. The encoded protein is CSVEDRSSYEQYF.

The V and J genes are TRBV4-1 and TRBJ2-7; 8 bases are shared with TRBD1. The CDR3 spans 16 residues. V shed 3 bases, J shed 2 bases, and the junction held 9 bases outside the gene matches. Germline V gene data show CDR1 as MGHRA and CDR2 as YSYEKL. The DNA of the CDR3 is TGCGCCAGCAGCCAGGCCGGGACAGGATTACCCTACGAGCAGTACTTC. Translation gives CASSQAGTGLPYEQYF.

The gene calls are TRBV25-1 and TRBJ1-1, with 7 bases that match TRBD1. V dropped 6 bases and J dropped 0; count of bases not matched to a gene: 7. The CDR3 length is 15 residues. From germline, CDR1 is MGHDK and CDR2 SYGVNS. CDR3 DNA sequence: TGTGCCAGCAGCCGGGACAGCGACTTGAACACTGAAGCTTTCTTT. Amino acid sequence: CASSRDSDLNTEAFF.

This sequence joins TRBV27 and TRBJ1-1; the match to TRBD1 covers 7 bases. Trimming at V came to 2 bases and at J to 4 bases, leaving 4 bases not matched to a gene. From germline, CDR1 is MNHEY and CDR2 SMNVEV (reference sequence). The CDR3 contains 14 residues. This CDR3 is CASSLNRGGTEAFF. DNA of the CDR3: TGTGCCAGCAGTTTAAACAGGGGAGGCACTGAAGCTTTCTTT.

The V and J genes are TRBV4-1 and TRBJ1-4, with D tentatively TRBD1 (6 bases). V was clipped by 7 bases and J by 6 bases, with 15 bases between them. CDR3 length equals 14 residues. The germline gives CDR1 MGHRA, CDR2 YSYEKL. The CDR3 is CASMLGGRDEKLFF. The CDR3 DNA reads TGCGCCAGCATGCTCGGGGGCCGGGATGAAAAACTGTTTTTT.